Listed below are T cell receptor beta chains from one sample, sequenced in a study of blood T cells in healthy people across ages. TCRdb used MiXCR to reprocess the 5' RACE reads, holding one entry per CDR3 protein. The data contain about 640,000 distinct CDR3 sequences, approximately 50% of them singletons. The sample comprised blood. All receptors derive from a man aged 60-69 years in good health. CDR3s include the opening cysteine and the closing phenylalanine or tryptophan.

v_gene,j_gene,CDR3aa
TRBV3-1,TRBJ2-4,CASSQDLRAGNIQYF
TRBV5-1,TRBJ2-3,CASSLDPGFEDTQYF
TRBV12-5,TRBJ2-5,CASGLVLGTGEETQYF
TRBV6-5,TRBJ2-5,CASRGLQETQYF
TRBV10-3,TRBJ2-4,CAISERTLLAKNIQYF
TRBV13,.,CASSPGGVPHGETQYF
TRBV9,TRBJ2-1,CASSRISGGYNEQFF
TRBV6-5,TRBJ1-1,CASSYLRVGTEAFF
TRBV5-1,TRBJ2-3,CASSLEGQGASDTQYF
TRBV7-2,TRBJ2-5,CASSLQFQETQYF
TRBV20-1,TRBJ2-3,CSASDRADTQYF
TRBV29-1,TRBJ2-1,CSVDGHVERNEQFF
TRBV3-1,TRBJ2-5,CASSRPRTAQETQYF
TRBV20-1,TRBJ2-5,CSAIRGWGETQYF
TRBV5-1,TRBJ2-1,CASSLGLNFGQEQFF
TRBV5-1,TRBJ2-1,CASSLFSGGDEQFF
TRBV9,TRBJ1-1,CASSVDGWNTEAFF
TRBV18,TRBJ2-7,CASSLGAGDYEQYF
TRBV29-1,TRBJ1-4,CSVEGSTARGEKLFF
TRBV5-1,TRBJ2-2,CASSLAGTSGGSELFF
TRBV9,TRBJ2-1,CASSVGQGGNEQFF
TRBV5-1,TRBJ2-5,CASSLRLAGGSGSQETQYF
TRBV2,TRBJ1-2,CASSGMAGPPIYGYTF
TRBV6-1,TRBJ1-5,CASSEAWGTQHF
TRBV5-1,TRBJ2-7,CASSYRTSGASEQYF
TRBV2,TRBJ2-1,CASSENGQPYNEQFF
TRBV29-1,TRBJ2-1,CSVSGQGAGNEQFF
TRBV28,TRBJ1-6,CASSLDRWNSPLHF
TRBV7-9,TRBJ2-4,CASSLAPTAPGEQYF
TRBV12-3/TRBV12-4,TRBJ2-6,CASLLGGANVLTF
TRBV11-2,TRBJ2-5,CASRDPTGTQETQYF
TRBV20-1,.,CSARVAREQTQYF
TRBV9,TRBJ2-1,CASSARQGGRNEQFF
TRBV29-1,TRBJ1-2,CSAASGGANYGYTF
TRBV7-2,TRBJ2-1,CASSPTGNSGGEQFF
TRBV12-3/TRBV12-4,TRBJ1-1,CASSPSTEPSTEAFF
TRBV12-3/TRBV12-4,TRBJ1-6,CASSPDAIASYNSPLHF
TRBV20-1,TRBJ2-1,CSASGTHPTSEQFF
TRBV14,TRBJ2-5,CASSPLSGGAQETQYF
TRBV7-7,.,CASSLGGDSGETQYF
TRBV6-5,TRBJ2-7,CASSHSPRDEQYF
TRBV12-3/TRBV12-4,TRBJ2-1,CASSAASGGAFSEQFF
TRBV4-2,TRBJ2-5,CASSQEEGQVQETQYF
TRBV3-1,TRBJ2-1,CASSWGTRSNEQFF
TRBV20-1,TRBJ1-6,CSASGGGGSSYNSPLHF
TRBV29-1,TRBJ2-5,CSVERWGETQYF
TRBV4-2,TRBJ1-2,CASSQPTGTGLNGCTF
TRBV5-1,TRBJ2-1,CASSLGLAVTYNEQFF
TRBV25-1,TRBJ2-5,CASSEYSGQEETQYF
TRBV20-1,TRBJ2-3,CSADPLSTDTQYF
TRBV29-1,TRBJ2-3,CSVEDRVDTQYF
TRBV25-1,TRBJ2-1,CASSDLLVLNEQFF
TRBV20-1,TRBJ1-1,CSARDRGRAMNTEAFF
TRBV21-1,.,CASSKGASIRSGQGPYEQYF
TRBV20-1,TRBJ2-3,CSAYPAGLSTDTQYF
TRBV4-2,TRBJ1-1,CASSQAGGRDEAFF
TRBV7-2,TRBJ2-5,CASSLVPSGLQETQYF
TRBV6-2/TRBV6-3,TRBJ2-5,CASSLGDSAFQETQYF
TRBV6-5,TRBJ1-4,CASSRGGIPGNEKLFF